The 16 T cell receptor beta chains below all came from one sample that was sequenced in a study of immune evolution from preneoplasia to lung adenocarcinoma. Only in-frame clones appear in the TCRdb table, and some are missing; sequencing was by immunoSEQ multiplex PCR. The sample holds about 11,000 clones, more than 70% seen once. The sequenced material came from FFPE minimally invasive lung adenocarcinoma tissue. Source of these receptors: a person between 65 and 80 years old with lung adenocarcinoma.

The sample holds one count of this clone. The rearrangement links TRBV7-6 to TRBJ1-2; 9 bases agree with TRBD1. The length of the CDR3 is 16 residues. Trimming at V came to 5 bases and at J to 9 bases, leaving 16 bases not matched to a gene. Germline CDR1 SGHVS, CDR2 FNYEAQ. The CDR3 DNA sequence: TGTGCCAGCAGCCTCGACCCCATGGACAGGGGAAAAAGCTACACCTTC. Encoded protein: CASSLDPMDRGKSYTF.

The V and J genes are TRBV5-6 and TRBJ1-2; a weak D match, TRBD1 (5 bases). The CDR3 length is 14 residues. Germline-derived CDR1 and CDR2 are SGHDT and YYEEEE. The V gene lost 5 bases and the J gene lost 8 bases, with 19 bases spanning the gap. DNA of the CDR3: TGTGCCAGCAGGACACGGGGCTCGAATCGCGGCTACACCTTC. This sequence encodes CASRTRGSNRGYTF.

The CDR3 reads CASLPASGRYEQYF. CDR3 sequence (DNA): TGTGCCAGCCTACCGGCTAGCGGGAGGTACGAGCAGTACTTC. The chain carries TRBV6-1 and TRBJ2-7; 11 bases align to TRBD2. The V and J ends lost 8 bases and 4 bases, in that order; junction bases with no gene match: 7. This CDR3 is built from 14 residues. Germline assignment: CDR1 MNHNS and CDR2 SASEGT.

In DNA, the CDR3 is TGTGCCAGCAGCCAAAGACTAGCGGGGGAAGATACGCAGTATTTT. Translated, it gives CASSQRLAGEDTQYF. The chain recombines TRBV4-2 with TRBJ2-3; TRBD2 agrees at 12 bases. Germline assignment: CDR1 LGHNA and CDR2 YNFKEQ. V trimming: 2 bases; J trimming: 5 bases; junction bases outside the gene matches: 2. The CDR3 length is 15 residues.

The J gene is TRBJ2-3, the V gene TRBV10-2; 11 bases are a match to TRBD2. The ends lost 2 bases at V and 3 bases at J; junction bases unmatched: 4. The CDR3 runs to 16 residues. Germline V lookup: CDR1 WSHSY, CDR2 SAAADI. CDR3 DNA: TGCGCCAGCAGTGAGCCCGGGACTAGCGGTACAGATACGCAGTATTTT. Translation: CASSEPGTSGTDTQYF.

Only a few counts were recorded for this clone. The CDR3 DNA reads as TGTGCCAGCAGGGGACAGGGGAGGACCGGGGAGCTGTTTTTT. Translating gives CASRGQGRTGELFF. The chain is built from TRBV7-9 and TRBJ2-2; 10 bases are shared with TRBD1. The germline CDR1 and CDR2 sequences are SEHNR and FQNEAQ (reference sequence). CDR3 length: 14 residues. V dropped 6 bases and J dropped 5; count of bases not matched to a gene: 3. Full variable domain (outside the CDR3, taken from reference TRBV7-9 and TRBJ2-2): DTGVSQNPRHKITKRGQNVTFRCDPISEHNRLYWYRQTLGQGPEFLTYFQNEAQLEKSRLLSDRFSAERPKGSFSTLEIQRTEQGDSAMYLCASRGQGRTGELFFGEGSRLTVL.

The V and J genes are TRBV5-4 and TRBJ1-1, with D perhaps matching TRBD1 (6 bases). There are 15 residues in the CDR3. Germline assignment: CDR1 SGHNT and CDR2 YYREEE (reference sequence). Trimming cost V 0 bases and J 3 bases, with 12 bases left between them. The CDR3 spells CASSLVGDTDTEAFF. The CDR3 nucleotides are TGTGCCAGCAGCTTGGTCGGGGACACCGACACTGAAGCTTTCTTT.

CDR3 coding DNA: TGTGCCAGCAGTGGGAGGTACGGGGGCGCTGGGTATTATGGCTACACCTTC. This codes for CASSGRYGGAGYYGYTF. This chain uses TRBV2 with TRBJ1-2; TRBD1 is a possible D gene (6 bases). Germline CDR1 reads SNHLY; CDR2 reads FYNNEI. The CDR3 is made up of 17 amino acids. The V gene lost 4 bases and the J gene lost 5 bases, with 23 bases spanning the gap.

The chain recombines TRBV4-1 with TRBJ2-7, with D possibly TRBD1 on 5 matching bases. CDR1 MGHRA and CDR2 YSYEKL come from the germline V gene. V was clipped by 0 bases and J by 0 bases, with 21 bases between them. There are 19 residues in the CDR3. DNA of the CDR3: TGCGCCAGCAGCCAAGAGCCCGTTGGAACAGGCCTCAACTCCTACGAGCAGTACTTC. This sequence encodes CASSQEPVGTGLNSYEQYF.

This rearrangement joins TRBV2 to TRBJ2-1, with 8 bases identical to TRBD2. Trimming removed 6 bases from V and 4 bases from J; junction bases left unmatched: 8. Per the germline V gene, CDR1 is SNHLY and CDR2 is FYNNEI. The CDR3 spans 15 residues. For the CDR3, the DNA is TGTGCCAGCAGCCCCGCGGGAGGCCCTTACAATGAGCAGTTCTTC. It yields the protein CASSPAGGPYNEQFF.

This clone was detected once. In DNA form, the CDR3 reads TGTGCCTGGAGGAGGGTTAGCGGCGAAACTGAAGCTTTCTTT. This sequence encodes CAWRRVSGETEAFF. The genes are TRBV30 and TRBJ1-1, with D unresolved. The CDR3 is 14 amino acids. Per the germline V gene, CDR1 is GTSNPN and CDR2 is SVGIG (reference sequence). V lost 3 bases to trimming and J lost 5 bases, with 16 bases between them. The full variable domain, completed using reference TRBV30 and TRBJ1-1, is SQTIHQWPATLVQPVGSPLSLECTVEGTSNPNLYWYRQAAGRGLQLLFYSVGIGQISSEVPQNLSASRPQDRQFILSSKKLLLSDSGFYLCAWRRVSGETEAFFGQGTRLTVV.

The chain uses TRBV7-9 and TRBJ2-2; TRBD1 agrees at 7 bases. V gave up 5 bases and J gave up 6 bases; unmatched junction bases: 12. CDR3 length: 16 residues. CDR1 SEHNR and CDR2 FQNEAQ come from the germline V gene (reference sequence). The CDR3 loop is CASSGTETGMSGELFF. The DNA for the CDR3 is TGTGCCAGCAGCGGCACTGAGACAGGGATGTCCGGGGAGCTGTTTTTT.

The chain joins TRBV9 to TRBJ2-3; 8 nucleotides agree with TRBD2. V gave up 3 bases and J gave up 0 bases; unmatched junction bases: 3. This CDR3 has 15 residues. Germline CDR1 is SGDLS and CDR2 is YYNGEE. The CDR3 sequence: CASSASGGSTDTQYF. Here the CDR3 DNA reads TGTGCCAGCAGCGCTTCGGGGGGGAGCACAGATACGCAGTATTTT.

This chain links TRBV7-9 with TRBJ1-6; 8 bases align to TRBD1. Trimming took 4 bases from V and 11 from J; bases not matched to a gene: 7. From germline, CDR1 is SEHNR and CDR2 FQNEAQ (reference sequence). This CDR3 contains 14 residues. The chain's CDR3 is CASSSNGQGTPLHF. As DNA, the CDR3 is TGTGCCAGCAGCTCGAACGGACAGGGAACACCCCTCCACTTT.

The chain links TRBV2 to TRBJ2-1; D gene ambiguous. Germline CDR1 reads SNHLY; CDR2 reads FYNNEI. The CDR3 spans 11 residues. Trimming cost V 6 bases and J 8 bases, with 8 bases left between them. The CDR3 loop is CASSGWYEQFF. CDR3 bases: TGTGCCAGCAGCGGGTGGTATGAGCAGTTCTTC.

The chain recombines TRBV6-6 with TRBJ1-1, with D perhaps TRBD1 (5 bases). Germline assignment: CDR1 MNHNY and CDR2 SVGAGI (reference sequence). The CDR3 is 14 residues long. The V gene lost 7 bases and the J gene lost 1 base, with 13 bases spanning the gap. The DNA for the CDR3 is TGTGCCAGCACCCCATCGACAGCGAACACTGAAGCTTTCTTT. Translated, it gives CASTPSTANTEAFF.